This T cell receptor beta chain was profiled in a study of blood T cell repertoires in COVID-19. CDR1 MNHNS and CDR2 SASEGT come from the germline V gene. Deletions cut 2 bases from V and 7 bases from J, with 17 bases between. This CDR3 region has 16 residues. Assay used: immunoSEQ multiplex PCR; TCRdb lists only in-frame clones, some missing. The sample lists 300,000 to 400,000 clones; more than 75% were seen once. J is TRBJ1-4 and V is TRBV6-1, with D possibly TRBD1 on 6 matching bases. Material: peripheral blood. The sequence was obtained from a woman under 30 who had recovered from COVID-19. Written as DNA, the CDR3 is TGTGCCAGCAGTGAAAGGTTCAGACAGGCATCTGAAAAACTGTTTTTT. It yields the protein CASSERFRQASEKLFF.